The 8 T cell receptor beta chains in this list originate from one sample, sequenced in a study of T cells after yellow fever vaccination. TCRdb analysed the 5' RACE reads with MiXCR anew, one entry per CDR3 protein. The sample comprises about 300,000 distinct CDR3 sequences, around 10% of which are singletons, and 3% to 3.5% rests with the top ten. Sequenced material: CD4+ T cells sorted from PBMCs, taken 5 days after the yellow fever booster vaccination. The source of these receptors is a man aged 18 to 29 who received the YFV17D yellow fever vaccine.

This clonotype was seen a few times. The chain has TRBV7-3 and TRBJ2-3; D possibly uses TRBD1 or TRBD2 (5 bases each). The CDR3 is made up of 15 amino acids. The V gene's germline CDR1 is SGHTA and CDR2 FQGTGA. V was pared by 4 bases and J by 5 bases, with 16 bases between. The CDR3 DNA follows: TGTGCCAGCAGCTCAGGTGGCAGGGCGGGAGATACGCAGTATTTT. This encodes CASSSGGRAGDTQYF.

As DNA, the CDR3 is TGCGCCAGCAGCCAAGAACCCCCCATATCCGGGCACGGGGAGCTGTTTTTT. Its translation: CASSQEPPISGHGELFF. The gene calls are TRBV4-1 and TRBJ2-2; no clear D gene. The CDR3 runs 17 residues. The germline gives CDR1 MGHRA, CDR2 YSYEKL. V lost 0 bases and J lost 7, with 18 bases in between.

The rearrangement links TRBV7-3 to TRBJ1-2; possibly TRBD1 for D (5 bases). The CDR3 runs to 13 residues. Trimming stripped 3 bases from V and 4 bases from J, with 9 bases between. The germline V gene encodes CDR1 SGHTA and CDR2 FQGTGA. The CDR3 protein is CASSFAQGYGYTF. In nucleotides, the CDR3 is TGTGCCAGCAGCTTTGCTCAGGGCTATGGCTACACCTTC.

This clonotype appeared many times. This chain links TRBV4-1 with TRBJ2-2, with D maybe TRBD2 (5 bases). This CDR3 is 18 amino acids long. Per germline, CDR1 MGHRA and CDR2 YSYEKL. V was shortened by 1 base and J by 7 bases, with 22 bases between the two germline ends. The CDR3: CASSQVFGGTGGDGELFF. The DNA for the CDR3 is TGCGCCAGCAGCCAAGTCTTTGGAGGAACCGGAGGCGACGGGGAGCTGTTTTTT.

This clonotype has a handful of counts. This chain links TRBV6-5 with TRBJ1-1, with D perhaps matching TRBD1 (5 bases). This CDR3 has 15 amino acids. The germline V gene encodes CDR1 MNHEY and CDR2 SVGAGI. With 8 bases removed from V and 0 bases from J, the gap between germline ends came to 16 bases. The CDR3 nucleotides are TGTGCCAGCGCATACCGAGGGGCCATGAACACTGAAGCTTTCTTT. Translated, it gives CASAYRGAMNTEAFF.

In this sample, this clonotype turned up a few times. The V gene is TRBV20-1, the J gene TRBJ2-2; D might be TRBD1 or TRBD2, each matching 6 bases. There are 14 residues in the CDR3. The V and J ends lost 0 bases and 10 bases respectively, with 15 bases between them. In germline, CDR1 is DFQATT, CDR2 SNEGSKA (reference sequence). The CDR3 loop is CSARDVGGGPELFF. The CDR3 DNA follows: TGCAGTGCTAGAGATGTGGGGGGCGGACCGGAGCTGTTTTTT.

The rearrangement uses TRBV25-1 and TRBJ1-6; D is unresolved. Trimming cost V 7 bases and J 10 bases, with 14 bases left between them. The germline gives CDR1 MGHDK, CDR2 SYGVNS. The CDR3 runs to 13 residues. The CDR3 sequence is CASTAGGRSPLHF. The CDR3 bases are TGTGCCAGCACGGCAGGAGGACGCTCACCCCTCCACTTT.

The DNA for the CDR3 is TGTGCCAGCAGCGAGGGGGGACAGGGTAACTATGGCTACACCTTC. It yields the protein CASSEGGQGNYGYTF. V is TRBV9 and J is TRBJ1-2; 9 bases line up with TRBD1. Trimming removed 3 bases from V and 1 base from J; junction bases left unmatched: 4. CDR3 length: 15 residues. Per germline, CDR1 SGDLS and CDR2 YYNGEE.